This T cell receptor (beta chain) was found in a study of beta chain features in type 1 diabetes. Study-wide results and caveats: A moderate, significant TCRB CDR3 shortening appeared in type 1 diabetes across four CD4+ subsets.

The sequenced template was cDNA made from the entire isolated RNA. Sequenced by immunoSEQ multiplex PCR; TCRdb stores in-frame clones only, minus some. The sample has around 260,000 clones; roughly 24% are singletons. On this clone itself: What it recognizes is unknown.

CDR1 is GTSNPN and CDR2 is SVGIG in the germline V gene (reference sequence). The CDR3 has 13 residues. V was pared by 3 bases and J by 0 bases, with 6 bases between. The sequence came from a woman under 40 with type 1 diabetes. This chain connects TRBV30 to TRBJ1-5; D gene uncertain. The sample consisted of naive CD4+ T cells from blood. CDR3: CAWSPYSNQPQHF. In DNA, the CDR3 is TGTGCCTGGAGCCCTTATAGCAATCAGCCCCAGCATTTT. Based on the CDR3 plus reference TRBV30 and TRBJ1-5, the full variable domain is SQTIHQWPATLVQPVGSPLSLECTVEGTSNPNLYWYRQAAGRGLQLLFYSVGIGQISSEVPQNLSASRPQDRQFILSSKKLLLSDSGFYLCAWSPYSNQPQHFGDGTRLSIL.